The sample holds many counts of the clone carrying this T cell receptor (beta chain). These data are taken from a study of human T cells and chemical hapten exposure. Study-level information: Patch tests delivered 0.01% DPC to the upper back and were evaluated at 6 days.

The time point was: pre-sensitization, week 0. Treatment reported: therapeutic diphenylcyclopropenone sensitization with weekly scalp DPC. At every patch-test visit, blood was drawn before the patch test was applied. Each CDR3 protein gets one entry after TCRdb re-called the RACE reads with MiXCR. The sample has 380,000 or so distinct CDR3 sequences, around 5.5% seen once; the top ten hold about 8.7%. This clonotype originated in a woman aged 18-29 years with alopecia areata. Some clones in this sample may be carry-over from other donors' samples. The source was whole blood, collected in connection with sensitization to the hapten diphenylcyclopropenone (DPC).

As DNA, the CDR3 is TGCGCCAGCAGCTTGGAGTCACGTCGGGGAAACACCATATATTTT. This gives the protein CASSLESRRGNTIYF. The gene calls are TRBV5-1 and TRBJ1-3, with unresolved D. V was shortened by 0 bases and J by 4 bases, with 11 bases between the two germline ends. The germline V gene has CDR1 SGHRS and CDR2 YFSETQ. The CDR3 contains 15 residues. The whole variable domain, remainder taken from reference TRBV5-1 and TRBJ1-3, is KAGVTQTPRYLIKTRGQQVTLSCSPISGHRSVSWYQQTPGQGLQFLFEYFSETQRNKGNFPGRFSGRQFSNSRSEMNVSTLELGDSALYLCASSLESRRGNTIYFGEGSWLTVV.